The 9 T cell receptor beta chains below were found in one sample sequenced in a study of T-cell memory formation after mild COVID-19. TCRdb re-derived calls from the 5' RACE reads in MiXCR, one entry per CDR3 protein. The sample yields 450,000 or so distinct CDR3 sequences, roughly 25% seen once. Material for sequencing was PBMCs or a T cell subset sorted from them (not recorded which). Every receptor here comes from an adult woman who had mild COVID-19 (a few samples of this study predate the infection). Cell type and time point are not known.

The CDR3 DNA sequence: TGCAGCGTCAGACAGGTACTCTCCTACAATGAGCAGTTCTTC. It encodes CSVRQVLSYNEQFF. V gene TRBV29-1 combines with J gene TRBJ2-1; tentative D call: TRBD1 (6 bases). Germline CDR1 is SQVTM and CDR2 is ANQGSEA. V lost 6 bases and J lost 0, with 12 bases in between. This CDR3 spans 14 amino acids.

The V gene is TRBV5-6, the J gene TRBJ1-1; 7 nucleotides align to TRBD1. The germline V gene has CDR1 SGHDT and CDR2 YYEEEE. The V and J ends lost 4 bases and 7 bases, in that order; junction bases with no gene match: 7. The length of the CDR3 is 13 residues. CDR3 in amino acids: CASSARQGNEAFF. In DNA form, the CDR3 reads TGTGCCAGCAGCGCACGACAGGGAAATGAAGCTTTCTTT.

The chain carries TRBV9 and TRBJ2-3; D possibly corresponds to TRBD1 (6 bases). The CDR3 is 15 residues long. V lost 1 base to trimming and J lost 4 bases, with 13 bases between them. Germline lookup yields CDR1 SGDLS and CDR2 YYNGEE. Here the CDR3 reads CASSVHETGSDTQYF. The DNA for the CDR3 is TGTGCCAGCAGCGTACACGAAACAGGGTCAGATACGCAGTATTTT.

This chain links TRBV7-9 with TRBJ2-1; unclear D gene. This CDR3 contains 12 residues. The germline V gene has CDR1 SEHNR and CDR2 FQNEAQ (reference sequence). Trimming cost V 1 base and J 10 bases, with 8 bases left between them. CDR3 sequence: CASSLGVTEQFF. For the CDR3, the DNA is TGTGCCAGCAGCTTAGGGGTGACAGAGCAGTTCTTC.

This chain joins TRBV30 and TRBJ2-7; TRBD2 is a possible D gene (5 bases). The CDR3 is 13 residues long. Trimming shortened V by 3 bases and J by 2 bases, and 11 bases separated the two germline ends. Germline V gene sequence: CDR1 GTSNPN, CDR2 SVGIG (reference sequence). CDR3: CAWRPGSTYEQYF. Here the CDR3 DNA reads TGTGCCTGGAGACCGGGGTCGACCTACGAGCAGTACTTC. Full variable domain (remainder filled in from reference TRBV30 and TRBJ2-7): SQTIHQWPATLVQPVGSPLSLECTVEGTSNPNLYWYRQAAGRGLQLLFYSVGIGQISSEVPQNLSASRPQDRQFILSSKKLLLSDSGFYLCAWRPGSTYEQYFGPGTRLTVT.

This clonotype has only a few counts. The chain uses TRBV12-3 or TRBV12-4 and TRBJ2-7; 8 bases fit TRBD1. Unmatched junction bases numbered 9, after V lost 5 bases and J lost 0 bases. The CDR3 spans 16 residues. This CDR3 reads CASSQGDRLSSYEQYF. The CDR3 DNA reads as TGTGCCAGCAGTCAGGGGGACAGGCTAAGCTCCTACGAGCAGTACTTC.

The V gene is TRBV9, the J gene TRBJ2-2, with a possible D match to TRBD1 (6 bases). In germline, CDR1 is SGDLS, CDR2 YYNGEE. Trimming removed 3 bases at V and 5 bases at J, with 17 bases between. The CDR3 extends over 16 amino acids. The CDR3 spells CASSAHPGQITGELFF. The DNA of the CDR3 is TGTGCCAGCAGCGCACATCCGGGACAAATAACCGGGGAGCTGTTTTTT. Filled out from reference TRBV9 and TRBJ2-2, the complete variable domain reads DSGVTQTPKHLITATGQRVTLRCSPRSGDLSVYWYQQSLDQGLQFLIQYYNGEERAKGNILERFSAQQFPDLHSELNLSSLELGDSALYFCASSAHPGQITGELFFGEGSRLTVL.

This clonotype was detected only a few times. V usage is TRBV29-1 and J usage is TRBJ1-4; D is unclear. CDR1 is SQVTM, CDR2 ANQGSEA, per germline. Deletions cut 4 bases from V and 11 bases from J, with 11 bases between. The CDR3 length is 11 residues. The CDR3 spells CSVGSGGKLFF. As DNA, the CDR3 is TGCAGCGTTGGATCCGGCGGGAAACTGTTTTTT.

This clonotype occurred a few times. The CDR3 spells CASSYSEGAAEAFF. The DNA for the CDR3 is TGTGCCAGCAGTTACTCTGAGGGGGCGGCTGAAGCTTTCTTT. This rearrangement joins TRBV6-2 or TRBV6-3 to TRBJ1-1; 7 positions agree with TRBD1. The junction had 4 bases not matched to a gene; V was cut back by 0 bases and J by 6 bases. Germline CDR1 is MNHEY and CDR2 is SVGEGT. The CDR3 has 14 residues.